Reported below is one T cell receptor beta chain. No antigen is known for it. The PCR contained 60 Vbeta and 13 Jbeta primers. The protocol was immunoSEQ multiplex PCR, while the TCRdb copy is restricted to in-frame clones and leaves out a portion. This sample has about 120,000 clones, with about four fifths found just once. The data were obtained in a study of cytomegalovirus exposure and HLA in healthy donors. Study observations and caveats: A later analysis appeared to link common viral pathogens to several of the most significant clusters.

With 5 bases removed from V and 2 bases from J, the gap between germline ends came to 10 bases. Germline V gene lookup returns CDR1 MNHEY and CDR2 SVGAGI. The length of the CDR3 is 13 residues. Material: PBMCs. This sequence was found in a female donor in good health and CMV-seropositive. The chain has TRBV6-5 and TRBJ2-7; D uncertain. The chain's CDR3 is CASSPAETYEQYF. DNA for the CDR3: TGTGCCAGCAGTCCCGCAGAAACCTACGAGCAGTACTTC.